The sequence of this T cell receptor (beta chain) was determined in a study of beta chain features in type 1 diabetes. For the study at large: Examination covered 100 million to 140 million sorted cells spanning all samples. Overall study findings and caveats: cDNA-based reads could over-represent cells with high TCR expression. People with Type 1 diabetes carried modestly yet significantly shorter TCRB CDR3s in all four CD4+ subsets.

Every participating donor gave one draw, a heparinised blood sample averaging roughly 100 mL. Purity above 95% was achieved in all sorted populations. As every portion of the isolated RNA was reverse transcribed, the sequencing read expressed TCRB transcripts. Measured with immunoSEQ multiplex PCR; TCRdb has only the in-frame clones, and not every one. The table includes roughly 150,000 clones, 63% detected once. Regarding this clone: Its target is not known.

The receptor was derived from a man aged 25 to 45 with type 1 diabetes. The specimen was naive CD4+ T cells from blood.

CDR3 in amino acids: CASSRREDTQYF. CDR3 in DNA: TGCGCCAGCAGCCGGCGAGAGGATACGCAGTATTTT. The V and J genes are TRBV5-1 and TRBJ2-3; D is unresolved. The length of the CDR3 is 12 residues. Trimming removed 4 bases from V and 6 bases from J, with 9 bases in between. The germline V gene has CDR1 SGHRS and CDR2 YFSETQ.